This T cell receptor beta chain was profiled in a study of blood T cells in healthy people across ages. PCR was performed a second time for about 7 to 11 cycles using a sample-barcoded 5' primer and a J-beta primer mix. TCRdb re-called the 5' RACE reads with MiXCR, one entry per CDR3 protein. Counted here are about 930,000 distinct CDR3 sequences, about 28% occurring once; the ten biggest clones make up about 10%. This clonotype was observed many times. The CDR3 is 17 amino acids. Germline CDR1 reads SNHLY; CDR2 reads FYNNEI. The germline V and J ends were trimmed by 2 bases and 2 bases, with 19 bases remaining between them. These data also formed part of another study, on T cells of mothers and their children.

The rearrangement links TRBV2 to TRBJ2-7, with D perhaps matching TRBD1 (5 bases). This clonotype was obtained from a middle-aged woman in good health. The sequenced material came from blood. The CDR3 nucleotides are TGTGCCAGCAGTGAATTCGCAGGGAAGGGTACCACCTACGAGCAGTACTTC. Encoded protein: CASSEFAGKGTTYEQYF.